Included here is one TCR beta chain sequence, with context. In the original workflow: Researchers report that nucleated cell counts were estimated from reference gene primer amplification. Sequencing used immunoSEQ multiplex PCR; TCRdb keeps in-frame clones, though not all of them. For V, J and clone size, that table is used; D and trimming come from the DNA. This repertoire shows roughly 260,000 clones, roughly four fifths found once; its top ten account for over 3.5%. This sample was included in a study of blood T cell repertoires in COVID-19. Background on the study: Sites across the United States, Italy and Spain contributed samples from acute and convalescent COVID-19. The analysed material was cDNA or gDNA that came from T cells, B-cell-depleted T cells, or PBMCs.

The trim removed 4 bases at V and 6 bases at J, leaving 5 bases unmatched. This CDR3 contains 14 residues. Per the germline V gene, CDR1 is SGHRS and CDR2 is YFSETQ. The specimen was peripheral blood. The chain combines TRBV5-1 with TRBJ2-2; 8 bases are a match to TRBD1. The TCR originated in a woman between 65 and 79 years old with acute or convalescent COVID-19. CDR3 coding DNA: TGCGCCAGCAGCCTACGGACAGGGCCCGGGGAGCTGTTTTTT. It encodes CASSLRTGPGELFF.